This T cell receptor (beta chain) was found in a study of response to subunit inactivated influenza vaccine. The CDR3 has 12 residues. V was clipped by 6 bases and J by 4 bases, with 12 bases between them. Germline V gene sequence: CDR1 SQVTM, CDR2 ANQGSEA. About this clonotype itself: Its antigen is still unknown.

Findings and caveats of the study: Authors suggested seasonal influenza vaccinations each recruit few new T cells.

TCRdb processed the RT-PCR reads anew with MiXCR; each CDR3 protein has one entry. There are 550,000 to 800,000 distinct CDR3 sequences in the sample; roughly 13% occur only once, and 6% to 7% lies in the top ten. This chain links TRBV29-1 with TRBJ2-5; D is perhaps TRBD1 (6 bases). Material: PBMCs from blood, obtained 14 days before vaccination. The sequence derives from a man aged 50-59 years who received an inactivated influenza vaccine. The CDR3 spells CSVFDRPETQYF. CDR3 nucleotides: TGCAGCGTGTTTGACAGGCCAGAGACCCAGTACTTC.